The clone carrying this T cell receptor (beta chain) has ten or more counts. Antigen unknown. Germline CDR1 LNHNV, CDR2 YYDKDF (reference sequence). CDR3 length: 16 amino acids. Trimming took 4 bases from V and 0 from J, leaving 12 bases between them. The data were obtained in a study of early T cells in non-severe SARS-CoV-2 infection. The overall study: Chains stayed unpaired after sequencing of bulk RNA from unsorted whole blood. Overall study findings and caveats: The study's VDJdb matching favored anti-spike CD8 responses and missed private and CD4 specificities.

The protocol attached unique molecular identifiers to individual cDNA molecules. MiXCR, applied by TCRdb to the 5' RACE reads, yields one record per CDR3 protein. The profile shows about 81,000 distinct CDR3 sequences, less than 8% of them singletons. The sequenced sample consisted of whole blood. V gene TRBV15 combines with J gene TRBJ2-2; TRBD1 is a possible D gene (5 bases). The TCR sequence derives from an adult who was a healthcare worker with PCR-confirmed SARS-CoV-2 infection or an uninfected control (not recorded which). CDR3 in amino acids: CATSMLTDPNTGELFF. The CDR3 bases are TGTGCCACCAGCATGTTGACAGATCCGAACACCGGGGAGCTGTTTTTT.